Sequencing of this TCR beta chain was carried out in a study of cytomegalovirus exposure and HLA in healthy donors. Study-level background: Early release data held 75 million to 100 million unique TCRs from HLA-typed donors. Findings of the study overall: Analyses of presence/absence relied on an assumption of roughly uniform sequencing depth across donors. The investigators catalogued 150 or so TCR beta chains as cytomegalovirus-associated. As a later analysis showed, several of the most significant clusters appeared to be linked to common viral pathogens.

V lost 0 bases, J lost 7 bases, and 0 bases stayed unmatched. CDR3 length equals 15 residues. Germline V gives CDR1 SGHRS, CDR2 YFSETQ. As to this clone: The antigen is not known.

60 Vbeta and 13 Jbeta primers were used in PCR. Only in-frame clones appear in the TCRdb table, and some are missing; sequencing was by immunoSEQ multiplex PCR. The sample holds about 190,000 clones, 77% seen once. This TCR derives from a woman in her 30s in good health and CMV-seropositive. This chain links TRBV5-1 with TRBJ2-2, with TRBD2 matching 13 bases. The sequenced material came from PBMCs. The CDR3 bases are TGCGCCAGCAGCTTGGGGACTAGCGGGAGCGGGGAGCTGTTTTTT. Translating gives CASSLGTSGSGELFF.